This T cell receptor (beta chain) was sequenced during a study of siplizumab effects on memory and regulatory T cells (dated by TCRdb to about 2019). As for the study more broadly: The effect of the anti-CD2 antibody siplizumab on alloreactive T-cell subsets was examined in allogeneic mixed lymphocyte reactions constructed from human PBMCs. Broader findings and caveats from the paper: Unstimulated naive T cells appeared to be more diverse than memory T cells, and naive cells seemed to make a substantial contribution to the alloresponse. Siplizumab significantly reduced the cumulative frequency of alloreactive sequences traceable to unstimulated CD4+ memory T cells. Of the alloreactive CD4+ clones that could be mapped, the Treg-derived share averaged approximately 67% with siplizumab compared with about 27% in control reactions. No functional confirmation was obtained for the suppressive function of proliferating Tregs from siplizumab cultures. Because sequences below about 10^-5 frequency were poorly captured, only a minor fraction of alloreactive clones could be mapped to unstimulated subsets. Roughly 75-96% of proliferating CD4+ or CD8+ clones could not be assigned a naive or memory phenotype.

TCRbeta CDR3 sequencing was performed on sorted unstimulated T cells and on proliferating T cells recovered from mixed lymphocyte reactions. Fresh whole blood from over 8 HLA-typed healthy donors was used to isolate PBMCs. Unstimulated CD4+ non-regulatory T cells were FACS-sorted to map the origin of alloreactive clones. With respect to this clone: Its antigen is currently not known. It has no much larger one-base neighbor in the sample; base qualities were not kept.

V and J lose 4 bases and 5 bases, and a span of 20 bases separates them. Looking up the germline V gene (reference sequence) yields CDR1 SEHNR and CDR2 FQNEAQ. Taken from cysteine to phenylalanine, the CDR3 has 17 residues. The sequence is cut down to CDR3 DNA, 51 bases in frame from base 1. The library came from the immunoSEQ multiplex PCR assay. Around 94,000 TCR templates per sample were assayed on the deep sequencing platform. Genomic DNA extracted from sorted T cells was used for TCRbeta CDR3 sequencing. The authors' pipeline ran thus. The R programming language was used for the clonal analysis of the TCRbeta CDR3 data. Unstimulated samples were compared with post-reaction CFSE-low samples to define alloreactive CD4+ and CD8+ clones. Regulatory or non-regulatory origin was assigned to alloreactive CD4+ clones by matching of sequences to sorted unstimulated Treg and non-Treg repertoires. TCRdb took over this immuneACCESS table, retaining in-frame rearrangements with V and J assigned. Such tables are incomplete; in checked studies, under half of the missing clones stem from an unresolved V gene, and the remainder is unexplained. That table gives V, J and clone size, and the DNA gave D and trimming. The sample yields more than 90,000 clones; 85% to 95% were counted once. The ten largest make up approximately 1.4% of the sample.

Material for sequencing was non-Treg CD4+ T cells sorted from blood. The cell subset or site label, read with the paper, signifies: FACS-sorted unstimulated CD4+ non-regulatory T cells. The receptor's source is a human donor in good health. Rearrangement joined TRBV7-9 to TRBJ2-2; confidence is insufficient to name the D gene. CDR3 region: CASSSPSGGPTTGELFF. The sequenced DNA: TGTGCCAGCAGCTCTCCGTCGGGTGGTCCGACGACCGGGGAGCTGTTTTTT.